A selection of T cell receptor beta chains follows, all from one sample in a study of T cells in localized non-small cell lung cancer. Produced via immunoSEQ multiplex PCR; TCRdb's table is partial and in-frame only. There are 45,000 to 60,000 clones in the sample; 80% to 90% occur only once, and about 5% lies in the top ten. This sample comprised peripheral blood, obtained before any cancer treatment. Receptors originate from a woman aged 35-70 years with stage I lung adenocarcinoma. CDR3s include the opening cysteine and the closing phenylalanine or tryptophan. A D gene is named only where the DNA matches it firmly. Clone size, where shown, is once, few, many, or a class for clones that have expanded.

>TRBJ1-2|.|.|TRBV5-8
CASSPPRGIGDYTF
TGTGCCAGCAGCCCACCCCGGGGGATCGGAGACTACACCTTC
>TRBJ1-1|TRBD1|.|TRBV5-1
CASSYRQGGEAFF
TGCGCCAGCAGCTATCGACAGGGAGGTGAAGCTTTCTTT
>TRBJ1-4|.|.|TRBV6-4
CASGSGTLSPGVPNEKLFF
TGTGCCAGTGGTTCCGGGACACTGTCCCCAGGAGTACCTAATGAAAAACTGTTTTTT
>TRBJ2-5|.|.|TRBV5-1
CASSLKETQYF
TGCGCCAGCAGCTTGAAAGAGACCCAGTACTTC
>TRBJ2-5|TRBD1|.|TRBV2
CASSGRTGGGETQYF
TGTGCCAGCAGTGGCCGGACAGGGGGCGGAGAGACCCAGTACTTC
>TRBJ2-1|.|once|TRBV7-3
CASSLGRSLGIHNEQFF
TGTGCCAGCAGCTTAGGGCGGTCTCTGGGAATCCACAATGAGCAGTTCTTC
>TRBJ2-7|TRBD2|.|TRBV27
CATNPSPAGGHEQYF
TGTGCCACCAACCCATCTCCAGCGGGGGGCCACGAGCAGTACTTC
>TRBJ2-3|.|.|TRBV5-6
CASSRDGSTDTQYF
TGTGCCAGCAGCCGAGACGGGAGCACAGATACGCAGTATTTT
>TRBJ1-2|.|.|TRBV19
CASSIVHGNYGYTF
TGTGCCAGTAGTATAGTCCACGGTAACTATGGCTACACCTTC
>TRBJ2-2|.|few|TRBV9
CASRVKIASGELFF
TGTGCCAGCAGAGTTAAAATAGCGAGCGGGGAGCTGTTTTTT
>TRBJ2-3|.|.|TRBV29-1
CSAGHSTDTQYF
TGCAGCGCGGGACATAGCACAGATACGCAGTATTTT
>TRBJ2-2|.|.|TRBV7-9
CASSLVSIIGGLHTGELFF
TGTGCCAGCAGCTTAGTTTCGATTATCGGGGGGCTACACACCGGGGAGCTGTTTTTT
>TRBJ1-4|TRBD1|.|TRBV7-9
CASTGGTGHEKLFF
TGTGCCAGCACCGGGGGGACAGGCCATGAAAAACTGTTTTTT
>TRBJ1-5|.|.|TRBV11-3
CASSLGGRRGNQPQHF
TGTGCCAGCAGCTTAGGTGGGAGGAGAGGCAATCAGCCCCAGCATTTT
>TRBJ1-1|.|.|TRBV19
CASSIRGDLSEAFF
TGTGCCAGTAGTATCCGAGGCGATTTGTCTGAAGCTTTCTTT
>TRBJ2-3|.|.|TRBV27
CASRRAGVPDTQYF
TGTGCCAGCAGGAGGGCAGGTGTGCCAGATACGCAGTATTTT
>TRBJ2-7|.|medium-sized|TRBV10-3
CAISESAPTYEQYF
TGTGCCATCAGTGAGTCGGCGCCTACCTACGAGCAGTACTTC
>TRBJ1-3|.|once|TRBV5-1
CASSTGSGGNTIYF
TGCGCCAGCAGTACGGGGTCGGGTGGAAACACCATATATTTT
>TRBJ1-2|.|once|TRBV7-2
CASSLGLRGGYTF
TGTGCCAGCAGCTTGGGGTTGCGGGGTGGCTACACCTTC
>TRBJ2-1|TRBD2|.|TRBV11-3
CASSLLAGAGNEQFF
TGTGCCAGCAGCCTGCTAGCGGGGGCAGGGAATGAGCAGTTCTTC
>TRBJ2-7|TRBD1|few|TRBV30
CAWKKQGGTYEQYF
TGTGCCTGGAAGAAACAGGGGGGAACCTACGAGCAGTACTTC
>TRBJ2-5|.|.|TRBV27
CASSLNHGETQYF
TGTGCCAGCAGTTTAAACCACGGAGAGACCCAGTACTTC
>TRBJ1-1|.|.|TRBV7-9
CAISGRNTEAFF
TGTGCCATCTCGGGGCGGAACACTGAAGCTTTCTTT
>TRBJ2-6|.|.|TRBV6-4
CASSDGTNGANVLTF
TGTGCCAGCAGTGACGGGACAAATGGGGCCAACGTCCTGACTTTC
>TRBJ1-1|TRBD1|.|TRBV6-6
CASSSPRQGARTEAFF
TGTGCCAGCAGTTCGCCGCGACAGGGGGCGAGGACTGAAGCTTTCTTT
>TRBJ2-7|TRBD1|.|TRBV6-5
CASSYPGQGQYEQYF
TGTGCCAGCAGTTACCCCGGACAGGGCCAATACGAGCAGTACTTC
>TRBJ2-5|TRBD1|.|TRBV9
CASSVRDRGAQYF
TGTGCCAGCAGCGTCCGGGACAGGGGGGCCCAGTACTTC
>TRBJ2-1|.|.|TRBV12-5
CASGLGLRDEQFF
TGTGCTAGTGGTTTGGGGCTACGGGATGAGCAGTTCTTC
>TRBJ1-1|.|once|TRBV6-1
CASSAIPVTTEAFF
TGTGCCAGCAGTGCTATTCCAGTAACCACTGAAGCTTTCTTT
>TRBJ2-1|.|.|TRBV7-9
CASSGYEQFF
TGTGCCAGCTCAGGGTACGAGCAGTTCTTC
>TRBJ2-7|TRBD1|.|TRBV5-6
CASSLGQGNEQYF
TGTGCCAGCAGCTTGGGACAGGGGAACGAGCAGTACTTC
>TRBJ2-2|TRBD1|.|TRBV6-5
CASRPDRGQSGELFF
TGTGCCAGCAGACCGGACAGGGGGCAAAGCGGGGAGCTGTTTTTT
>TRBJ2-7|TRBD2|.|TRBV5-1
CASSLMAGESYEQYF
TGCGCCAGCAGCTTGATGGCGGGAGAGTCCTACGAGCAGTACTTC
>TRBJ1-1|.|few|TRBV20-1
CSARGYTEAFF
TGCAGTGCTAGGGGGTACACTGAAGCTTTCTTT
>TRBJ1-2|.|few|TRBV9
CASSVAAQGSGYTF
TGTGCCAGCAGCGTAGCTGCGCAGGGGTCTGGCTACACCTTC
>TRBJ2-4|TRBD2|.|TRBV13
CASSPSGRGQYF
TGTGCCAGCAGCCCTAGCGGTAGGGGCCAGTACTTC
>TRBJ1-1|.|.|TRBV7-2
CASSPGQGYTEAFF
TGTGCCAGCAGCCCAGGGCAGGGCTACACTGAAGCTTTCTTT